This T cell receptor (beta chain) was sequenced for a study of monozygotic twins with cystic fibrosis (dated by TCRdb to 2020 to 2022). Regarding the study in general: Barcoded libraries were prepared with roughly 14 PCR cycles from about 3.2 micrograms of fragmented DNA. TCR beta repertoires were compared within and between 16 monozygotic twin pairs with cystic fibrosis so that genetic influence on V and J gene usage could be assessed. The cohort included ten female and six male twin pairs, mostly children and adolescents, aged roughly 2.0 to 36.4 years with a median of 9.1 years. Twins were ranked among over a thousand cohort participants for weight-for-height and FEVPerc (FEV1 disease centile) on the day of blood sampling. Data for three of the twin pairs had previously been reported in another context.

Following the manufacturer's instructions, TCR beta CDR3 regions were amplified by multiplex PCR with the immunoSEQ immune profiling system. An Illumina NextSeq system was used for sequencing. As for how the authors treated the data: Sequence data were processed on the immunoSEQ Analyzer platform, and clonality was calculated as the square root of Simpson's index of productive rearrangements. Jensen-Shannon distance served as the measure of similarity in V and J usage, while OLGA was used to compute CDR3 generation probabilities. Shared CDR3 sequences were searched against the immuneACCESS database (August 2020) and VDJdb (December 2020). Not all clones reach the TCRdb copy of this immuneACCESS table, which keeps in-frame sequences only. Checked studies attribute under half of the gap to unresolved V genes and leave the rest unexplained. D and trimming were read from the DNA, whereas the V and J calls and clone size are those reported in that table. Counted in this sample were around 27,000 clones; approximately 96% of them appeared once. Together, the top ten hold approximately 2.6% of the sample.

The twin pairs came from the European Cystic Fibrosis Twin and Sibling Study Cohort, which recruited patients from over 150 CF clinics across 14 European countries. Both zygosity and CFTR genotype were checked in-house, and zygosity was tested with multiplex PCR across nine short tandem repeat loci. Peripheral blood was taken from each twin, and clinical parameters were recorded on the day of blood sampling. Genomic DNA was isolated from peripheral blood cells with phenol/chloroform and kept in TE buffer at 4 degrees C. Only one count was recorded for this clone. Its antigen is still unknown. Base quality data are lacking; no much larger clone is found one base away. The paper's findings and limits, for the study overall: V gene usage was most similar to the co-twin for 13 of 16 pairs, and J usage for 8 of 16 pairs, suggesting genetic constraints. Simpson clonality was generally low (median about 0.0087), which suggests a naive-dominated repertoire, and clonality was higher in the most severely affected patients. Monozygotic CF twin pairs shared significantly more nucleotide-identical clonotypes within each pair than unrelated CF individuals shared with one another (P = 0.000026, Mann-Whitney). The cohort was small, and no association was found between shared CDR3 numbers and age, concordance or disease severity.

From the cysteine up to the phenylalanine, the CDR3 has a length of 13 residues. Only the CDR3 region is kept as DNA, spanning 39 bases read in frame from base 1. The clonotype originates from a girl between 2 and 10 years old with cystic fibrosis. Sequencing input: blood. The V and J genes are TRBV21-1 and TRBJ1-2. TRBV21-1 is given as a pseudogene. The nucleotides are TGTGCCAGCAGCCCCCCCGGGGCTTATGGCTACACCTTC. The resulting protein is CASSPPGAYGYTF.